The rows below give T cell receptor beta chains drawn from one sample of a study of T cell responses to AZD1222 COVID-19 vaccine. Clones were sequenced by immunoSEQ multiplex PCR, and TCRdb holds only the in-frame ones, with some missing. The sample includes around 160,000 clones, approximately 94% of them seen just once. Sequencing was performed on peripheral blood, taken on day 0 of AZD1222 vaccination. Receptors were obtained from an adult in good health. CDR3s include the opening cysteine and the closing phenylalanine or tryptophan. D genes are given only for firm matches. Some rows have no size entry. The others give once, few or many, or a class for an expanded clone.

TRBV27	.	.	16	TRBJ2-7	TGTGCCAGCAGTTTATCTCCAGCGTCTAGCTCCTACGAGCAGTACTTC	CASSLSPASSSYEQYF
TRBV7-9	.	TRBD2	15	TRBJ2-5	TGTGCCAGCAGCCCGAGCCTAGCGGGAGTGGAGACCCAGTACTTC	CASSPSLAGVETQYF
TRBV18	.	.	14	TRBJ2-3	TGTGCCAGCTCACCAGCCTCGAGGTCAGATACGCAGTATTTT	CASSPASRSDTQYF
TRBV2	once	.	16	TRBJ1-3	TGTGCCAGCAGTGAAGCTGTCAGCCTTTCGCGAAACACCATATATTTT	CASSEAVSLSRNTIYF
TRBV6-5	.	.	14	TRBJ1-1	TGTGCCAGCAGTTTAACTGGCCAGAACACTGAAGCTTTCTTT	CASSLTGQNTEAFF
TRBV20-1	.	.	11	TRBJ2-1	TGCAGTGCTAGTAGCCCAAATGAGCAGTTCTTC	CSASSPNEQFF
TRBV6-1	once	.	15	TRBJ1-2	TGTGCCAGCAGTGAACCGGCAAGGGTCTTTTATGGCTACACCTTC	CASSEPARVFYGYTF
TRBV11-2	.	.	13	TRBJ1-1	TGTGCCAGCAGCCCGTATGATAACACTGAAGCTTTCTTT	CASSPYDNTEAFF
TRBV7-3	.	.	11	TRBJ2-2	TGTGCCAGCAGGTACACCGGGGAGCTGTTTTTT	CASRYTGELFF
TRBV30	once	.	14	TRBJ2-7	TGTGCCTGGAGTCTCAAAGGGGGGAGTTGGGAGCAGTACTTC	CAWSLKGGSWEQYF
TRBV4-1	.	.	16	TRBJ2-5	TGCGCCAGCAGCCAAGATGGGGGGATAAGGCAAGAGACCCAGTACTTC	CASSQDGGIRQETQYF
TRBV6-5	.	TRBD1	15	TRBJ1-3	TGTGCCATCCTAGGGGGCCCCAGCTCTGGAAACACCATATATTTT	CAILGGPSSGNTIYF
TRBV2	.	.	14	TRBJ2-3	TGTGCCAGCGCTTCCGTTGGAAGCACAGATACGCAGTATTTT	CASASVGSTDTQYF
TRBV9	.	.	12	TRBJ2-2	TGTGCCAGCAGCGGAGAAACCGGGGAGCTGTTTTTT	CASSGETGELFF
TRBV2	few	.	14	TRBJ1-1	TGTGCCAGCAGTGAGCGGGGGCTTGGGACTGAAGCTTTCTTT	CASSERGLGTEAFF